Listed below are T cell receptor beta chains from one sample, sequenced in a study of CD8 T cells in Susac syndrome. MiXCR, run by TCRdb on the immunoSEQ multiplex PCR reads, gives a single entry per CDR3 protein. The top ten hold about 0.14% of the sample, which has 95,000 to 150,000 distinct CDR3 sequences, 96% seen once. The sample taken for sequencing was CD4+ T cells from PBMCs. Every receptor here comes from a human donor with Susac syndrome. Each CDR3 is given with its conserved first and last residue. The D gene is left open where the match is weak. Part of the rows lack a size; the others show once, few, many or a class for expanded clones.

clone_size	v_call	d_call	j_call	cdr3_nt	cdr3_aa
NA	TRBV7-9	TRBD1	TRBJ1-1	TGTGCCAGCAGACTTGGGACAGAGGGGACTGAAGCTTTCTTT	CASRLGTEGTEAFF
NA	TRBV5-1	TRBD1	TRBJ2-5	TGCGCCAGCAGCTTGGACCAGGGACAGTTGGAGACCCAGTACTTC	CASSLDQGQLETQYF
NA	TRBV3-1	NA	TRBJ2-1	TGTGCCAGCAGCTTGGCTGGAACCGCGACCTACAATGAGCAGTTCTTC	CASSLAGTATYNEQFF
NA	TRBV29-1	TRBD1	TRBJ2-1	TGCAGCGTTCCGGGACAGGGTGTCAATGAGCAGTTCTTC	CSVPGQGVNEQFF
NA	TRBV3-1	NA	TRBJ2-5	TGTGCCAGCAGCCAAGGCAGGGGCCAAGAGACCCAGTACTTC	CASSQGRGQETQYF
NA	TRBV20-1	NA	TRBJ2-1	TGCAGTGCGCCGGGTTTCGGGAAGAACTACAATGAGCAGTTCTTC	CSAPGFGKNYNEQFF
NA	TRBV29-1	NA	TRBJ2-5	TGCAGCGTTGAGGGGGACCAAGAGACCCAGTACTTC	CSVEGDQETQYF
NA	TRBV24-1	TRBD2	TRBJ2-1	TGTGCCACCAAAGGACTAGCGGGAGGGGGTTCGTACAATGAGCAGTTCTTC	CATKGLAGGGSYNEQFF
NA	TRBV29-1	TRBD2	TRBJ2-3	TGCAGCGCACGGGGGGGCCCAACAAGCGATACGCAGTATTTT	CSARGGPTSDTQYF
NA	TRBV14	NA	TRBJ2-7	TGTGCCAGCAGCCCCAATATCGCCGGGAGCCCCTACGAGCAGTACTTC	CASSPNIAGSPYEQYF
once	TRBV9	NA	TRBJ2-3	TGTGCCAGCAGCGTACTCACTACAGATACGCAGTATTTT	CASSVLTTDTQYF
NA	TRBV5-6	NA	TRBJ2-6	TGTGCCAGCAGGCCTGTGGGGGGCCGAGGTTCTGGGGCCAACGTCCTGACTTTC	CASRPVGGRGSGANVLTF
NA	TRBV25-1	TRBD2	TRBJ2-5	TGTGCCAGCAGTGAATATGGACTAGCGGGAGAGACCCAGTACTTC	CASSEYGLAGETQYF
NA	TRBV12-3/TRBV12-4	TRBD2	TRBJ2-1	TGTGCCAGCAGTTTAACGGGAGGCCGCTACAATGAGCAGTTCTTC	CASSLTGGRYNEQFF
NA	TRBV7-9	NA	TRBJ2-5	TGTGCCAGCAGCCCCGACGGAGGGGTGGGCGAGACCCAGTACTTC	CASSPDGGVGETQYF
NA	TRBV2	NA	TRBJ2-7	TGTGCCAGCACCCCGAATGGGATCTACGAGCAGTACTTC	CASTPNGIYEQYF
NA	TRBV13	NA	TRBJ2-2	TGTGCCAGCAAGTCGTACGGGGAGCTGTTTTTT	CASKSYGELFF
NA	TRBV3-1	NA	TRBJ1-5	TGTGCCAGCAGCCAAGATCCAAGGGTAGGGCCCCAGCATTTT	CASSQDPRVGPQHF
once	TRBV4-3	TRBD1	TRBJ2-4	TGCGCCAGCAGCCGTCGGACAGGCACCATTCAGTACTTC	CASSRRTGTIQYF
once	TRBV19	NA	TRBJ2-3	TGTGCCAGTAGTACCAGAGCAGATACGCAGTATTTT	CASSTRADTQYF
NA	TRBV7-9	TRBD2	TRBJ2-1	TGTGCCAGCAGCTTAGTGGGGACTACAGATGAGCAGTTCTTC	CASSLVGTTDEQFF
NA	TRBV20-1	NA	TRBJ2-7	TGCAGTGCCAGAAGCGGGTCCTACGAGCAGTACTTC	CSARSGSYEQYF
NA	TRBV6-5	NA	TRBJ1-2	TGTGCCAGCAGTTCGGGTTTGAGTGGATCAGAGGATGGCTACACCTTC	CASSSGLSGSEDGYTF
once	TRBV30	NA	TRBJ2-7	TGTGCCGGGGACACTTCCTACGAGCAGTACTTC	CAGDTSYEQYF
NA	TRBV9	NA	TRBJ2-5	TGTGCCAGCAGCGGGGAACGGGACGGACGGTACCAAGAGACCCAGTACTTC	CASSGERDGRYQETQYF
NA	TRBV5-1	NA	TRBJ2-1	TGCGCCAGCAGCTTACAGGAATACAATGAGCAGTTCTTC	CASSLQEYNEQFF
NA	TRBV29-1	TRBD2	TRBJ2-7	TGCAGCGTTGTGGGAGGGGTCGGCTACGAGCAGTACTTC	CSVVGGVGYEQYF
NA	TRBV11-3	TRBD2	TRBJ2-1	TGTGCCAGCAGCTTGAGTAAAACGGGAGGCCACAATGAGCAGTTCTTC	CASSLSKTGGHNEQFF
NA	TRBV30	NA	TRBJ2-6	TGTGCCTGGAGTGTTTTCCCTGGGGCCAACGTCCTGACTTTC	CAWSVFPGANVLTF
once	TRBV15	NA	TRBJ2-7	TGTGCCACCAGCAGAGATCGAAGCTACGAGCAGTACTTC	CATSRDRSYEQYF
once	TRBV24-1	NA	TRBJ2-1	TGTGCCACCAGTGAGCCTTTTAGCAGACACAATGACCGCCGGGAGCAGTTCTTC	CATSEPFSRHNDRREQFF
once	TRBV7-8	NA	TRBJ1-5	TGTGCCAGCAGCTTAGCGTCGGGCGGGAGAAGCAATCAGCCCCAGCATTTT	CASSLASGGRSNQPQHF
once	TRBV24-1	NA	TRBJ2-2	TGTGCCACCAACTCGGGCGGGGAGCTGTTTTTT	CATNSGGELFF
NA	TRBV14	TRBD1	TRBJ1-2	TGTGCCAGCAGCCAAAGGGGGCGCGTAGATGGCTACACCTTC	CASSQRGRVDGYTF
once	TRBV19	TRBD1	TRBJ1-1	TGTGCCAGTAGTATAAGGGGGCCTGGCACTGAAGCTTTCTTT	CASSIRGPGTEAFF
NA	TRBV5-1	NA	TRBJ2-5	TGCGCCAGCAGCTTGGGTGCCGGAGTCGGCGAGACCCAGTACTTC	CASSLGAGVGETQYF
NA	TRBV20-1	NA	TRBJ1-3	TGCAGTGCTAGAGATGGGGGGTTTGGAAACACCATATATTTT	CSARDGGFGNTIYF
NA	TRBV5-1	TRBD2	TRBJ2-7	TGCGCCAGCAGCTTAGGCGGGAGGGCCCCCTACGAGCAGTACTTC	CASSLGGRAPYEQYF
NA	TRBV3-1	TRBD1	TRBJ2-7	TGTGCCAGCAGCAAAAACGACAGGGAAAGCTACGAGCAGTACTTC	CASSKNDRESYEQYF
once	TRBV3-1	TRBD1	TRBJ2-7	TGTGCCAGCAGCCAAGCCGACAGGGGGAGGCAGTACTTC	CASSQADRGRQYF
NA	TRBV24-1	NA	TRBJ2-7	TGTGCCACCAGTGATCCTACTGTGGGGTACGAGCAGTACTTC	CATSDPTVGYEQYF
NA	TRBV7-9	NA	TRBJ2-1	TGTGCCAGCAGCTTGGGCAGTCGGAATGAGCAGTTCTTC	CASSLGSRNEQFF
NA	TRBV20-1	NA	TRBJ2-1	TGCAGTGCTCGCCGGACATCTCAATGGAATGAGCAGTTCTTC	CSARRTSQWNEQFF
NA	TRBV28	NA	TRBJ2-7	TGTGCCAGCAGTCCCCCCGGACACCAGTACGAGCAGTACTTC	CASSPPGHQYEQYF
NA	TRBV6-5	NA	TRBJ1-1	TGTGCCAGCAGTTCCCGGAGCCCGAGTGAAGCTTTCTTT	CASSSRSPSEAFF
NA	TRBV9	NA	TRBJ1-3	TGTGCCAGCAGCGTAGTAGGGGGGACGGAAAACACCATATATTTT	CASSVVGGTENTIYF
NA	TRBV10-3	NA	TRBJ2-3	TGTGCCATCAGTGAGTCTGGAGATACGCAGTATTTT	CAISESGDTQYF
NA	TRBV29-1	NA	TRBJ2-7	TGCAGCGTTCGCGGGCCTCCTGGGGGGGAGCAGTACTTC	CSVRGPPGGEQYF
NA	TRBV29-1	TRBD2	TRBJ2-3	TGCAGCGTTCGCGGGAGTTTGGTAGATACGCAGTATTTT	CSVRGSLVDTQYF
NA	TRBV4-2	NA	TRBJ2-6	TGTGCCAGCAGCCAAGCTCACCCCTCGGCAGGGGCCAACGTCCTGACTTTC	CASSQAHPSAGANVLTF
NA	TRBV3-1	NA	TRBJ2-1	TGTGCCAGCAGCCAAGGGATACCTAGCGCTCGTACCAATGAGCAGTTCTTC	CASSQGIPSARTNEQFF
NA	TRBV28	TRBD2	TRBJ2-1	TGTGCCAGCAGCCAGCTAGCGGGAGGTATATATGAGCAGTTCTTC	CASSQLAGGIYEQFF
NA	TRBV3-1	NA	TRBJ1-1	TGTGCCAGCAGCCATCACAGCGCTAACACTGAAGCTTTCTTT	CASSHHSANTEAFF
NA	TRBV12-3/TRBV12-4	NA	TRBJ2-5	TGTGCCAGCAGTTCCCTCCAGGGTCCCCAAGAGACCCAGTACTTC	CASSSLQGPQETQYF
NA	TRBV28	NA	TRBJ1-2	TGTGCCAGCAGGGGGAATTATGGCTACACCTTC	CASRGNYGYTF
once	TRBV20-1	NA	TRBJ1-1	TGCAGTGCTAGAGACAGGGTAGACACTGAAGCTTTCTTT	CSARDRVDTEAFF